One sample yielded the 8 T cell receptor beta chains listed below, sequenced in a study of blood T cell repertoires in COVID-19. Measured with immunoSEQ multiplex PCR; TCRdb has only the in-frame clones, and not every one. The sample has 360,000 or so clones, roughly 87% seen once. The material sequenced was peripheral blood. The receptors come from a woman aged 60-70 years with COVID-19, enrolled during active disease.

The chain has TRBV18 and TRBJ1-5; D is undetermined. This CDR3 spans 16 amino acids. Germline loops: CDR1 KGHSH, CDR2 LQKENI. V lost 4 bases to trimming and J lost 1 base, with 14 bases between them. The CDR3 nucleotides read TGTGCCAGCTCACGTACTACGGGAAGGAGCAATCAGCCCCAGCATTTT. Its protein is CASSRTTGRSNQPQHF.

The chain is built from TRBV7-3 and TRBJ2-3, with 7 bases lining up with TRBD1. CDR1 and CDR2 from the germline V gene are SGHTA and FQGTGA. The CDR3 consists of 12 residues. J gave up 6 bases and V 5 bases, and 2 bases lay outside the gene matches. CDR3 region: CASSATGDTQYF. The CDR3 nucleotides are TGTGCCAGCAGCGCGACAGGGGATACGCAGTATTTT.

V and J are TRBV30 and TRBJ1-4; weak D call: TRBD1 (5 bases). CDR1 GTSNPN and CDR2 SVGIG come from the germline V gene (reference sequence). The CDR3 has 15 amino acids. Trimming removed 5 bases from V and 0 bases from J, with 13 bases in between. This chain's CDR3 is CAWGHGFATNEKLFF. The CDR3 DNA reads as TGTGCCTGGGGACACGGGTTCGCAACTAATGAAAAACTGTTTTTT. Drawing the rest from reference TRBV30 and TRBJ1-4, the complete variable domain is SQTIHQWPATLVQPVGSPLSLECTVEGTSNPNLYWYRQAAGRGLQLLFYSVGIGQISSEVPQNLSASRPQDRQFILSSKKLLLSDSGFYLCAWGHGFATNEKLFFGSGTQLSVL.

This clone was counted a few times. The chain links TRBV4-1 to TRBJ2-3, with 11 bases identical to TRBD2. The CDR3 totals 16 residues. The V gene end was trimmed by 4 bases and the J gene end by 3 bases; junction bases not matched to a gene: 6. CDR1 is MGHRA, CDR2 YSYEKL, per germline. The CDR3, as DNA: TGCGCCAGCAGCCCCGTTACTAGCGGGGGTACAGATACGCAGTATTTT. Translating gives CASSPVTSGGTDTQYF.

Concerning this clone: One junction end does not reproduce the germline sequence, and a read error may be involved. The V call is TRBV7-9, the J call TRBJ1-4, with TRBD1 as a possible D gene (5 bases). Germline loops: CDR1 SEHNR, CDR2 FQNEAQ (reference sequence). The CDR3 is 16 residues long. The CDR3 nucleotides read TGTGCCAGCAGCCCGCCGGCGGGGCGCCCTAAGGAAAAACTGTTTTTT. Translation gives CASSPPAGRPKEKLFF.

The chain is built from TRBV27 and TRBJ1-5; D ambiguous. V shed 3 bases and J shed 7 bases, with 10 bases lying between them. The CDR3 length is 13 residues. The V gene's germline CDR1 is MNHEY and CDR2 SMNVEV (reference sequence). The CDR3 region has the DNA TGTGCCAGCAGTTTGAATGGCCCCCAGCCCCAGCATTTT. This gives the protein CASSLNGPQPQHF.

The chain carries TRBV2 and TRBJ1-2; D not resolved. Between the trimmed V and J ends, which lost 6 bases and 0 bases, there was a span of 8 bases. CDR1 is SNHLY, CDR2 FYNNEI, per germline. The CDR3 extends over 13 amino acids. This chain's CDR3 is CASRAQSNYGYTF. Here the CDR3 DNA reads TGTGCCAGCAGGGCACAGTCTAACTATGGCTACACCTTC.

The chain carries TRBV6-5 and TRBJ2-7; 9 positions match TRBD1. Germline CDR1 reads MNHEY; CDR2 reads SVGAGI. The CDR3 length is 13 residues. The V segment lost 11 bases and the J segment 6 bases; nucleotides outside the gene matches: 11. The CDR3 DNA follows: TGTGCCGGAAAAGGGGGACAGGGAACCGAGCAGTACTTC. It is translated as CAGKGGQGTEQYF.